Below are 9 T cell receptor beta chains sequenced from a single sample in a study of CD4 and CD8 cells across lung adenocarcinoma regions. TCRdb called the PCR reads again in MiXCR, with one record for every CDR3 protein. The sample shows 12,000 or so distinct CDR3 sequences, 47% of them seen only once. The material sequenced was CD8+ T cells from the margin of a lung tumor. These TCRs come from a male donor with lung adenocarcinoma. The CD4 and CD8 labels of this study may be unreliable.

This chain joins TRBV6-5 and TRBJ2-7; 10 nucleotides line up with TRBD1. With V trimmed by 7 bases and J by 2 bases, 5 bases remained unmatched. Germline V CDR1 and CDR2: MNHEY, SVGAGI. The CDR3 is 14 residues long. CDR3 DNA sequence: TGTGCCAGCAATTTCGGACAGGGGGCCTACGAGCAGTACTTC. Its protein product is CASNFGQGAYEQYF.

This clonotype counts as large. A read error may explain this, as a much larger clone is one base away. The genes are TRBV27 and TRBJ2-1; a weak D match, TRBD1 (5 bases). Germline V lookup: CDR1 MNHEY, CDR2 SMNVEV (reference sequence). V shed 5 bases and J shed 13 bases, with 18 bases lying between them. This CDR3 comprises 13 residues. The CDR3 here is CASSGRVKETQFF. CDR3 DNA: TGTGCCAGCAGTGGCAGGGTGAAAGAGACCCAGTTCTTC.

In the case of this clonotype: The junction and the germline gene differ at one end; a read error may be behind it. The chain links TRBV6-1 to TRBJ2-4; 10 positions agree with TRBD2. This CDR3 comprises 16 residues. Germline CDR1 MNHNS, CDR2 SASEGT. The CDR3 region is CASSGVAGGPTDIQYF. In DNA form, the CDR3 reads TGTGCCAGCAGTGGGGTAGCGGGAGGACCCACAGATATTCAGTATTTC.

V and J are TRBV5-6 and TRBJ1-2; 7 nucleotides match TRBD1. Germline V CDR1 and CDR2: SGHDT, YYEEEE. The CDR3 loop spans 16 amino acids. Trimming cost V 4 bases and J 2 bases; bases outside gene matches: 11. CDR3 nucleotides: TGTGCCAGCAGCCCCCTTTCCGGGACAGTGAACTATGGCTACACCTTC. Translation: CASSPLSGTVNYGYTF.

The table lists this clonotype with many counts. This chain connects TRBV6-5 to TRBJ2-1, with 9 nucleotides matching TRBD2. The CDR3 has 15 amino acids. V lost 5 bases and J lost 7; bases outside the gene matches: 9. Germline CDR1 and CDR2: MNHEY and SVGAGI. CDR3 amino acids: CASSRTSAFLNEQFF. As DNA, the CDR3 is TGTGCCAGCAGTCGGACTAGCGCTTTTCTGAATGAGCAGTTCTTC.

At least ten counts were recorded for this clonotype. CDR3 sequence (DNA): TGTGCCAGCAGCTCACAGCGGACTCTAAGCACAGATACGCAGTATTTT. Residues: CASSSQRTLSTDTQYF. The rearrangement uses TRBV7-2 and TRBJ2-3; D possibly corresponds to TRBD2 (5 bases). CDR3 length: 16 amino acids. Trimming shortened V by 4 bases and J by 0 bases, and 14 bases separated the two germline ends. Germline CDR1 and CDR2: SGHTA and FQGNSA.

This clonotype was detected a few times. The CDR3 region has the DNA TGTGCCATCAGTGAATGGGGGACTAGGAGCACAGATACGCAGTATTTT. Its translation is CAISEWGTRSTDTQYF. The chain couples TRBV10-3 to TRBJ2-3, with TRBD2 matching over 8 bases. V trimming: 3 bases; J trimming: 0 bases; junction bases outside the gene matches: 5. The CDR3 spans 16 residues. From germline, CDR1 is ENHRY and CDR2 SYGVKD.

The sample holds many counts of this clonotype. The chain is built from TRBV4-1 and TRBJ1-1; D uncertain. The CDR3 runs 14 residues. Germline CDR1 MGHRA, CDR2 YSYEKL. The germline V and J ends were trimmed by 0 bases and 6 bases, with 11 bases remaining between them. This CDR3 is CASSQETVGSEAFF. CDR3 DNA sequence: TGCGCCAGCAGCCAAGAAACGGTTGGGTCTGAAGCTTTCTTT.

This clonotype is medium-sized by share. The chain is built from TRBV24-1 and TRBJ2-5, with 12 bases that match TRBD2. The V and J ends lost 5 bases and 5 bases, in that order; junction bases with no gene match: 2. This CDR3 contains 14 residues. CDR1 and CDR2 (germline): KGHDR, SFDVKD. The CDR3 sequence is CATSGGTSGETQYF. Written as DNA, the CDR3 is TGTGCCACCAGTGGTGGGACTAGCGGGGAGACCCAGTACTTC.